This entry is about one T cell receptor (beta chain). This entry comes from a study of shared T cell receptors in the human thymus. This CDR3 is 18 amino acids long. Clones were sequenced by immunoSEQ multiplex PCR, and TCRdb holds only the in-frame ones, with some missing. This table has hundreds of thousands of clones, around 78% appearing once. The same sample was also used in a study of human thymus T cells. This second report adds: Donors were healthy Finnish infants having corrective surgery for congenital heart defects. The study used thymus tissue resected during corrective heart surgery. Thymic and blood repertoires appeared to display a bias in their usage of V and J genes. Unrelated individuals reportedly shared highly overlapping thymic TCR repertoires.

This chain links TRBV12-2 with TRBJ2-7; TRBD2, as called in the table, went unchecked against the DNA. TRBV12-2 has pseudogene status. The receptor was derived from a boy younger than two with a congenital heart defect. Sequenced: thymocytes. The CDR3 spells CASRSHTPGTSCSYEQYF. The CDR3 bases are TGTGCAAGTCGCTCCCACACCCCCGGGACTAGCTGCTCCTACGAGCAGTACTTC.